This record concerns one T cell receptor (beta chain) sequence. What it recognizes is unknown. The sample is drawn from a study of vaccination and CD4 T cells after COVID-19. Across the whole study: Stimulation of the cells used overlapping spike peptide pools from SARS-CoV-2 and from the common cold coronaviruses HCoV-NL63, HCoV-OC43 and HCoV-229E.

Researchers used the Oncomine TCR Beta short-read assay to sequence DNA from cultured CD4+ T cells. TCRdb used MiXCR to reprocess the PCR reads, holding one entry per CDR3 protein. This table has roughly 17,000 distinct CDR3 sequences, around 70% appearing once. Sample treatment: approximately 10-day PBMC culture with coronavirus spike peptide pools or control peptides (ViraFEST assay). Researchers reported culturing around 2 million PBMCs per well with 8 to 10 IU/ml IL-2 and approximately 10 ug/ml peptide pools. The V end lost 6 bases, the J end lost 2 bases, and 11 bases lay between the germline ends. The CDR3 is 15 amino acids.

The rearrangement uses TRBV12-3 or TRBV12-4 and TRBJ1-6; D might be TRBD1 (5 bases). The source is a human donor who had recovered from COVID-19. The sequenced sample was CD4+ T cells from blood, cultured in vitro. The DNA for the CDR3 is TGTGCCAGCAGGAATACAGGAGCCTATAATTCACCCCTCCACTTT. It specifies CASRNTGAYNSPLHF.